This entry is about one TCR beta chain. No antigen is known for it. This sample was included in a study of T cell responses to AZD1222 COVID-19 vaccine. Study findings and constraints: An increase in Spike-specific TCR breadth and depth was observed after two AZD1222 doses. Reports indicate that nearly half of spike-specific TCRs are directed at unmutated variant regions. Repertoires were obtained only post-peak T cell response. Clonal diversity may have been underestimated in mostly white British donors.

Sequencing was performed with immunoSEQ multiplex PCR; in TCRdb, only in-frame clones are kept and a portion is missing. The repertoire holds fewer than 85,000 clones, roughly 88% seen once, with 20% in the top ten. The V gene end was trimmed by 2 bases and the J gene end by 7 bases; junction bases not matched to a gene: 7. Germline-derived CDR1 and CDR2 are LGHDT and YNNKEL (reference sequence). The CDR3 has 14 amino acids. Sample: peripheral blood, taken on day 0 of AZD1222 vaccination. This clonotype was obtained from an adult in good health. The chain is built from TRBV3-1 (or the pseudogene TRBV3-2) and TRBJ2-7, with 8 bases matching TRBD1. CDR3 sequence (DNA): TGTGCCAGCAGCCAAAACAGGGGGAGAAGTGAGCAGTACTTC. Its protein is CASSQNRGRSEQYF.